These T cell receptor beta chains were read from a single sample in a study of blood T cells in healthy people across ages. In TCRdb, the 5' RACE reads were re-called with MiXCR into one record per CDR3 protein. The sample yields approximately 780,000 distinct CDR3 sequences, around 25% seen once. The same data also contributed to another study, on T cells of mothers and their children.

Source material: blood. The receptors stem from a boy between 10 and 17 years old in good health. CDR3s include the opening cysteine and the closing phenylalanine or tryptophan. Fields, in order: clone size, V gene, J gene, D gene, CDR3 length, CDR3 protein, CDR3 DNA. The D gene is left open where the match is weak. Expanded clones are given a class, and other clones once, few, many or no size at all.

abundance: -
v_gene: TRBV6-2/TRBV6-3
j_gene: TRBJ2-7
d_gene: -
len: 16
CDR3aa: CASSYLVKGPAYEQYF
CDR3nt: TGTGCCAGCAGTTACCTTGTTAAGGGGCCCGCCTACGAGCAGTACTTC

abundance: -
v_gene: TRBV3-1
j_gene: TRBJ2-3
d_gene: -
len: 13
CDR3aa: CASSSLPGDTQYF
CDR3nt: TGTGCCAGCAGCAGCCTGCCCGGAGATACGCAGTATTTT

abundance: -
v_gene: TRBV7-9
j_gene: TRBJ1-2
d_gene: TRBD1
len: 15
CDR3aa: CASSLDWDRGYGYTF
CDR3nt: TGTGCCAGCAGCTTAGATTGGGACAGGGGCTATGGCTACACCTTC

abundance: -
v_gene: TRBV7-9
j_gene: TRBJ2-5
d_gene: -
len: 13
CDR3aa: CASIAGRSGTQYF
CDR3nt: TGTGCCAGCATCGCGGGGAGAAGCGGGACCCAGTACTTC

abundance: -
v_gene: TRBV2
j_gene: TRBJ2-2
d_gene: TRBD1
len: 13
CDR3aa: CASRARGTGELFF
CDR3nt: TGTGCCAGCAGGGCCAGGGGGACCGGGGAGCTGTTTTTT

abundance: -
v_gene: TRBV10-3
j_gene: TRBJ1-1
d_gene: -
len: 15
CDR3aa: CAISANREGNTEAFF
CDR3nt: TGTGCCATCAGTGCAAACAGGGAAGGAAACACTGAAGCTTTCTTT

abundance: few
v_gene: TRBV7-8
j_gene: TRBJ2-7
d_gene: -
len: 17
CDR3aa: CASSLSLVPGTPYEQYF
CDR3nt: TGTGCCAGCAGCCTCAGTTTGGTTCCGGGGACCCCTTACGAGCAGTACTTC

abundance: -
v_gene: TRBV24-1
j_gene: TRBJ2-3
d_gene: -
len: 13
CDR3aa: CATRGGPSDTQYF
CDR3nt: TGTGCCACCAGGGGAGGCCCGTCCGATACGCAGTATTTT

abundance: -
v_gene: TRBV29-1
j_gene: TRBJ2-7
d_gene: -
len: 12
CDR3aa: CSVRNASYEQYF
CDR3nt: TGCAGCGTACGGAATGCCTCCTACGAGCAGTACTTC

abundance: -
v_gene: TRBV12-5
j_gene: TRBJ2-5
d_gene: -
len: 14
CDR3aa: CASGVTGFQETQYF
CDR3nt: TGTGCTAGTGGTGTCACGGGGTTCCAAGAGACCCAGTACTTC

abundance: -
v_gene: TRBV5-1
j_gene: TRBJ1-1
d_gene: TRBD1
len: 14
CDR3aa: CASRLTGAATEAFF
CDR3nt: TGCGCCAGCAGGCTTACAGGGGCGGCCACTGAAGCTTTCTTT

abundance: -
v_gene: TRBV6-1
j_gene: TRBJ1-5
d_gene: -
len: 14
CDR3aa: CASSGTENGQPQHF
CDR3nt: TGTGCCAGCAGTGGAACTGAAAATGGTCAGCCCCAGCATTTT

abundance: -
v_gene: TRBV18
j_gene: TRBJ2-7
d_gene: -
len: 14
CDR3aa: CASSPGGQAYEQYF
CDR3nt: TGTGCCAGCTCACCAGGTGGGCAGGCCTACGAGCAGTACTTC

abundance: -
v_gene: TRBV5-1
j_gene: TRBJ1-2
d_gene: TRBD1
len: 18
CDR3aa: CASSLSSDRGGQTGGYTF
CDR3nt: TGCGCCAGCAGTCTATCGTCGGACAGGGGTGGCCAAACCGGTGGCTACACCTTC

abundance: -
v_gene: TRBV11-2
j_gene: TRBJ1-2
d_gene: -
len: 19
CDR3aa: CASGPLQRTTSGANYGYTF
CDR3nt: TGTGCCAGCGGCCCCCTCCAGAGGACTACGAGCGGAGCTAACTATGGCTACACCTTC

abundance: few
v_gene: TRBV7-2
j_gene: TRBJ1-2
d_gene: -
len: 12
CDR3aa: CASSLASYGYTF
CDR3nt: TGTGCCAGCAGCTTAGCTTCCTATGGCTACACCTTC

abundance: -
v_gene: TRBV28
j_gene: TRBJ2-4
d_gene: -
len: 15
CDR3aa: CASSLGGARGNIQYF
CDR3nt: TGTGCCAGCAGTTTGGGTGGGGCGAGAGGAAACATTCAGTACTTC

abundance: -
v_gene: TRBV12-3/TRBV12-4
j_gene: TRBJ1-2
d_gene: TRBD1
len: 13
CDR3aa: CASSSRGVYGYTF
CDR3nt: TGTGCCAGCAGTTCCAGGGGGGTGTATGGCTACACCTTC

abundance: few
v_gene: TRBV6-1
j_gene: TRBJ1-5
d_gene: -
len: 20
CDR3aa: CASIKNPPGGMGRGNQPQHF
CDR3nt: TGTGCCAGCATAAAAAACCCCCCGGGTGGGATGGGACGGGGCAATCAGCCCCAGCATTTT

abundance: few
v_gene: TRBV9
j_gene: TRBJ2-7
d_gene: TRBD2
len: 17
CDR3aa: CASSPQVERGATYEQYF
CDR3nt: TGTGCCAGCAGCCCCCAGGTGGAGCGGGGGGCGACCTACGAGCAGTACTTC

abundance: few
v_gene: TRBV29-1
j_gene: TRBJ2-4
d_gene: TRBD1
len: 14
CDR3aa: CSAVLTGGWDIQYF
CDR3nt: TGCAGCGCTGTACTAACAGGGGGTTGGGACATTCAGTACTTC

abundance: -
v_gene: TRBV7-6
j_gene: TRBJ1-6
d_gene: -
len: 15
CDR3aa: CASSLAVLPSSPLHF
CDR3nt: TGTGCCAGCAGCTTAGCGGTGCTACCCAGTTCACCCCTCCACTTT

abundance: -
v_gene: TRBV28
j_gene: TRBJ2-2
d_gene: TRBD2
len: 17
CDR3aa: CASRWGVAGANTGELFF
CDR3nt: TGTGCCAGCAGGTGGGGTGTAGCGGGAGCGAACACCGGGGAGCTGTTTTTT

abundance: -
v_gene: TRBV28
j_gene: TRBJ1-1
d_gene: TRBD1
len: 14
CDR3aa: CASSLTGGWTEAFF
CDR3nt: TGTGCCAGCAGTTTGACAGGGGGCTGGACTGAAGCTTTCTTT

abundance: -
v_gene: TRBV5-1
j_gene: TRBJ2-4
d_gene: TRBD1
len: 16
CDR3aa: CASSSPGTGTKNIQYF
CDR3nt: TGCGCCAGCAGCTCCCCCGGGACAGGGACCAAAAACATTCAGTACTTC

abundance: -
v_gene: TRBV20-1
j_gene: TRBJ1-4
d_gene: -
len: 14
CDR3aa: CSASYGTINEKLFF
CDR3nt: TGCAGTGCGAGTTACGGGACAATTAATGAAAAACTGTTTTTT